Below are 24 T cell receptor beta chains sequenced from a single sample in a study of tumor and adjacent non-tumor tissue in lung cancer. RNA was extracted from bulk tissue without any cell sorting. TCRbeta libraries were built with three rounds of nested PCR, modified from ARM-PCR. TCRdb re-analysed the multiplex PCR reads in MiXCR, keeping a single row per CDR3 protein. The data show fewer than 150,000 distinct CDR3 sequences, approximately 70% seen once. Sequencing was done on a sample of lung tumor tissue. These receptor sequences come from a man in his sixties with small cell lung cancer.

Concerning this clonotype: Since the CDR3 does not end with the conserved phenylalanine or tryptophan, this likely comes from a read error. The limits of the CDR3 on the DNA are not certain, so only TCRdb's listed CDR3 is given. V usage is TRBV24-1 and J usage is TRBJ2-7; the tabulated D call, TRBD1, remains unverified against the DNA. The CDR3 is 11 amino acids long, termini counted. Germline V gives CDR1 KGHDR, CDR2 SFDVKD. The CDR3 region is CAPHRDRSLPT.

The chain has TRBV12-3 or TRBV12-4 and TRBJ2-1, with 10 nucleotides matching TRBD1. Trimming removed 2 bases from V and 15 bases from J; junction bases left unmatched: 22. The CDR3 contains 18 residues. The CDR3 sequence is CASSLLFLGTGAYNERFF. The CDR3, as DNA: TGTGCCAGCAGTTTACTTTTTCTTGGGACAGGGGCCTACAATGAACGGTTCTTC.

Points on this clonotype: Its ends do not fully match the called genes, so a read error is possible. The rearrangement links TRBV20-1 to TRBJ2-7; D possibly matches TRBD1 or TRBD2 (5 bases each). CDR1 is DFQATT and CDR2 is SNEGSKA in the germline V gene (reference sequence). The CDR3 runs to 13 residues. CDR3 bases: TGCTGTGCTAGAGATGCTGAGGGGTACGAGCAGTACTTC. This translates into CCARDAEGYEQYF.

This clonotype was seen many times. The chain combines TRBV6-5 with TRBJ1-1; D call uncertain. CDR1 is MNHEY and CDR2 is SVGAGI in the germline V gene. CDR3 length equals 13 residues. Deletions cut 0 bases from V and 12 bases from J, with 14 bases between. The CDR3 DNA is TGTGCCAGCAGTTACTCGGGGATTAAGAGGACTTTCTTT. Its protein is CASSYSGIKRTFF.

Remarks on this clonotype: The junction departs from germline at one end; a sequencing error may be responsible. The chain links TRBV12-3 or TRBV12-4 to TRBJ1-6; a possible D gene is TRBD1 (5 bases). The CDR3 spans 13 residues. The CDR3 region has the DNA TGTGCCAACAGATCTGGGGCGGTGTCACCCATCCACTTT. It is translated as CANRSGAVSPIHF.

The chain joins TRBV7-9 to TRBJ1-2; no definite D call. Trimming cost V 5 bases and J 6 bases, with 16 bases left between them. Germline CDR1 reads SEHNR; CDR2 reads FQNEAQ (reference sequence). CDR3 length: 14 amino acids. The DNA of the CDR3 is TGTGCCAGCAGCATATCAATAGGGTCCCATGGCTACACCTTC. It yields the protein CASSISIGSHGYTF.

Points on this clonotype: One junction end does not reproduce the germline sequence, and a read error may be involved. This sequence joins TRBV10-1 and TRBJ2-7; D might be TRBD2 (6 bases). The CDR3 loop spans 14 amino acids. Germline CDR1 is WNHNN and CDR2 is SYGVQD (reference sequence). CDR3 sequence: CANSEGGNPNEQYF. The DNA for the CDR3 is TGCGCCAACAGTGAAGGAGGGAACCCTAACGAGCAGTACTTC.

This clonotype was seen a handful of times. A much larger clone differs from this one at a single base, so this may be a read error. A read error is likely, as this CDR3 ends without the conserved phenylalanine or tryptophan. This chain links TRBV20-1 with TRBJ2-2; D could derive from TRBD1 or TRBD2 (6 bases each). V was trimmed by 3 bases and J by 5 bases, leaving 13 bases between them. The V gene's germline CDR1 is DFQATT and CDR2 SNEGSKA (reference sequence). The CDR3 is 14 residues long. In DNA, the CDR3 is TGCAGTGCTAGCGGGGGCGCGAGTACCGGGGAGCTGTTTTCT. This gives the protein CSASGGASTGELFS.

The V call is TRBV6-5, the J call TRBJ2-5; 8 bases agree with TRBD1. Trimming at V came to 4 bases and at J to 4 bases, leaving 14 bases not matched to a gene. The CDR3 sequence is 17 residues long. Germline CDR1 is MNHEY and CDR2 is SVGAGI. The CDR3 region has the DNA TGTGCCAGCAGTTCAAAGTACAGGGGGGAAGTAATAGAGACCCAGTACTTC. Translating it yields CASSSKYRGEVIETQYF.

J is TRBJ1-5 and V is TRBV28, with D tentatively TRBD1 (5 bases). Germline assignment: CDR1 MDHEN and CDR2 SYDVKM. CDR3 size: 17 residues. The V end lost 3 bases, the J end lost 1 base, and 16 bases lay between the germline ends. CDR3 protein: CASSLGGTGGSNQPQHF. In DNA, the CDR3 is TGTGCCAGCAGTTTGGGTGGCACGGGGGGGAGCAATCAGCCCCAGCATTTT.

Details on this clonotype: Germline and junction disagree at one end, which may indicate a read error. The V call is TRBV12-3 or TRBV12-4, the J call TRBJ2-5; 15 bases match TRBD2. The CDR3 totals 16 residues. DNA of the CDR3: TGTGTCAGCAGACCGGGACTAGCGGGAGGTTTAGAGACCCAGTACTTC. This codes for CVSRPGLAGGLETQYF.

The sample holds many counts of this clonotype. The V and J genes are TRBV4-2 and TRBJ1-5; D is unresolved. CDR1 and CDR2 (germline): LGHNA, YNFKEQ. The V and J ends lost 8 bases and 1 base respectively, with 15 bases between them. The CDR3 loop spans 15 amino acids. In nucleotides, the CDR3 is TGTGCCAGCCGCCGCGATTTGGGGAGCAATCAGCCCCAGCATTTT. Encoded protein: CASRRDLGSNQPQHF.

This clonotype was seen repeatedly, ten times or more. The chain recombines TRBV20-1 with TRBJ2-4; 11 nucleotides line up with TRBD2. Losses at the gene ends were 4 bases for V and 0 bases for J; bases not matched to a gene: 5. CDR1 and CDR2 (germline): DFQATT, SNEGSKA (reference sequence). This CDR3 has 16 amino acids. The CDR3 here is CSATTGLAGAKNIQYF. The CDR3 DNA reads TGCAGTGCTACCACCGGACTAGCGGGAGCCAAAAACATTCAGTACTTC.

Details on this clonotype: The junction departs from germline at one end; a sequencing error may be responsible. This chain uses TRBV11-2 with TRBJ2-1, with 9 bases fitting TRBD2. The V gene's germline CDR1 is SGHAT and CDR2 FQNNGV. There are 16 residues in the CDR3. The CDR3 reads CASSLTLTSGYNVQFF. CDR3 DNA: TGTGCCAGCAGCTTAACATTGACTAGCGGTTACAATGTGCAGTTCTTC.

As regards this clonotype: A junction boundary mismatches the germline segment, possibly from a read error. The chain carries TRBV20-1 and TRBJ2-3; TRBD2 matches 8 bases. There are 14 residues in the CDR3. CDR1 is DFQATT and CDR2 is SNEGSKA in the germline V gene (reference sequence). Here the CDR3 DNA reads TGCAACGCTACTCTAGCGGGCTTCACAGACACGCAGTATTTT. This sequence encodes CNATLAGFTDTQYF.

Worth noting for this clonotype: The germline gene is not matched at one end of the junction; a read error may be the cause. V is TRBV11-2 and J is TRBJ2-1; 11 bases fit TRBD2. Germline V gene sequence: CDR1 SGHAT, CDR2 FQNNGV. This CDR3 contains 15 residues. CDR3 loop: CDSNLVLAGVVEQFF. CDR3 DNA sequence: TGTGACAGCAACTTAGTACTAGCGGGAGTGGTTGAGCAGTTCTTC.

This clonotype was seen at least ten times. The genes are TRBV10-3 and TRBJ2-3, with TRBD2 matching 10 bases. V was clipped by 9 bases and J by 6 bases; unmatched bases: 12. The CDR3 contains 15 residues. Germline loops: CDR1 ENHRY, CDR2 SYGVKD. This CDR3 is CAISGASGSFDTQYF. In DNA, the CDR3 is TGTGCCATTTCGGGGGCTAGCGGGAGTTTTGATACGCAGTATTTT.

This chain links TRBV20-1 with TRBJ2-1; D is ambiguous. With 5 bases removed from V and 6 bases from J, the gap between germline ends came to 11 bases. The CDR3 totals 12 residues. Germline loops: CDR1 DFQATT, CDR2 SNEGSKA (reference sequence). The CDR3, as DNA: TGCAGTGCTCAAATGTGGAGCAATGAGCAGTTCTTC. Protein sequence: CSAQMWSNEQFF.

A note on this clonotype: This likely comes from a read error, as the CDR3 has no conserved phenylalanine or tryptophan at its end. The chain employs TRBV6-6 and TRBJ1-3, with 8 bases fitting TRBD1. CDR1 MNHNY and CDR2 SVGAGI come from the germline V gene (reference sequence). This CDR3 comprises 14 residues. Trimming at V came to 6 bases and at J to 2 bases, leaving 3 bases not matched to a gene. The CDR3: CASSGQGPGNTIYL. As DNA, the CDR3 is TGTGCCAGCAGCGGACAGGGTCCTGGAAACACCATATATCTT.

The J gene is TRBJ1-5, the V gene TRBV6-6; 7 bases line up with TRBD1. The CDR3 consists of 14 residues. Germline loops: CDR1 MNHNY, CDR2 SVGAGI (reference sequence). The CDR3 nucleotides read TGTATCAGCAGTTACGAACAGGGGATTCAGCCCCAGCATTTT. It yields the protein CISSYEQGIQPQHF.

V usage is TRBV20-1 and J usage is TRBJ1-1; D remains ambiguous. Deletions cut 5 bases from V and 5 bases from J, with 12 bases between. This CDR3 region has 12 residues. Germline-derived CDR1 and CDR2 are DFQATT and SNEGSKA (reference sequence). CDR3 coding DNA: TGCAGTGCTTCGACCATGGAGACTGAAGCTTTCTTT. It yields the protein CSASTMETEAFF.

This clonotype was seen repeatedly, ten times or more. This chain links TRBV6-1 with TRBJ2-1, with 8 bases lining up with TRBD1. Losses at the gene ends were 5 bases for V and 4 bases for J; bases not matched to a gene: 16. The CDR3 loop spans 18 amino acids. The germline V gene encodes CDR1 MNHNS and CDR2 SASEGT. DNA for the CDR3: TGTGCCAGCAGTAGGACAGGGACGGTCCTTTACGAGTACAATGAGCAGTTCTTC. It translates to CASSRTGTVLYEYNEQFF.

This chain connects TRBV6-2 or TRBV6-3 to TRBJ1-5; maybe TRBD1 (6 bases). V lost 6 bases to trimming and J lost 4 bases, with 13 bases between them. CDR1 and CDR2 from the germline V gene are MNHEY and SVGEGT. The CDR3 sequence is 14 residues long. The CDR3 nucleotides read TGTGCCAGCAGGAACGGACAGTTAAATCAGCCCCAGCATTTT. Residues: CASRNGQLNQPQHF.

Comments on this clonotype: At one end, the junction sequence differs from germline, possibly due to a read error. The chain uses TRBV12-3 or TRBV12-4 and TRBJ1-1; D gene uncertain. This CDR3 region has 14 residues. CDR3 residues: CASSFHDRITKAFF. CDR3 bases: TGTGCCAGCAGTTTCCATGATAGGATCACTAAAGCTTTCTTT.